One and the same sample provided the 19 T cell receptor beta chains below, sequenced in a study of blood T cell repertoires in COVID-19. Sequencing was performed with immunoSEQ multiplex PCR; in TCRdb, only in-frame clones are kept and a portion is missing. The data contain approximately 210,000 clones, about nine tenths of them seen just once; the ten biggest clones take up 5.5% to 8.5%. The sequenced material came from PBMCs or T cells enriched from blood (not recorded which). The receptors were sampled from a man aged 25 to 40 in a cohort exposed to, infected with or recovered from COVID-19 (not recorded which).

The V gene is TRBV7-6, the J gene TRBJ2-7; possibly TRBD1 for D (5 bases). The CDR3 consists of 12 residues. The V gene lost 2 bases and the J gene lost 5 bases, with 7 bases spanning the gap. The germline V gene has CDR1 SGHVS and CDR2 FNYEAQ. CDR3 coding DNA: TGTGCCAGCAGCTTAACAGGCGACGAGCAGTACTTC. Translated, it gives CASSLTGDEQYF.

J is TRBJ2-7 and V is TRBV6-5; TRBD1 agrees at 7 bases. The V gene end was trimmed by 2 bases and the J gene end by 2 bases; junction bases not matched to a gene: 9. From germline, CDR1 is MNHEY and CDR2 SVGAGI. The CDR3 is 16 residues long. The CDR3 DNA reads TGTGCCAGCAGTTACACTAGGGACAGTATTACCTACGAGCAGTACTTC. Encoded protein: CASSYTRDSITYEQYF.

This clone was found a few times. V and J are TRBV19 and TRBJ2-1, with TRBD2 matching 8 bases. The CDR3 totals 19 residues. Germline V gene sequence: CDR1 LNHDA, CDR2 SQIVND (reference sequence). V lost 3 bases and J lost 8; bases outside the gene matches: 21. The CDR3 DNA is TGTGCCAGTAGTATTGGGTTTCGCTCGCGAGCGGGAGAGAGGGATGAGCAGTTCTTC. The encoded protein is CASSIGFRSRAGERDEQFF.

The V gene is TRBV24-1, the J gene TRBJ2-3, with D unclear. V dropped 3 bases and J dropped 4 bases, with 16 bases sitting between them. The length of the CDR3 is 16 residues. The V gene's germline CDR1 is KGHDR and CDR2 SFDVKD. The CDR3 DNA reads TGTGCCACCAGTGATGCCCCCCCAAAGCATGCAGATACGCAGTATTTT. This translates into CATSDAPPKHADTQYF.

This chain connects TRBV25-1 to TRBJ1-2, with D tentatively TRBD1 (6 bases). Looked up from germline, CDR1 is MGHDK and CDR2 is SYGVNS. The CDR3 sequence is 13 residues long. Trimming pared 3 bases from V and 6 bases from J, leaving 11 bases between. The CDR3 coding sequence is TGTGCCAGCAGTGACAGGGGCTGGGATGGCTACACCTTC. It codes for CASSDRGWDGYTF.

The chain links TRBV19 to TRBJ2-1; no definite D call. The CDR3 runs 15 residues. Trimming took off 2 bases at V and 3 bases at J, with 11 bases between the two ends. CDR1 and CDR2 (germline): LNHDA, SQIVND (reference sequence). The CDR3 here is CASSIRGALYNEQFF. Here the CDR3 DNA reads TGTGCCAGTAGTATAAGAGGCGCCCTCTACAATGAGCAGTTCTTC.

This clone was seen more than once but under ten times. The chain is built from TRBV7-8 and TRBJ1-2; perhaps TRBD1 as D (5 bases). This CDR3 has 15 amino acids. Trimming took 1 base from V and 4 from J, leaving 13 bases between them. Germline V gene data show CDR1 as SGHVS and CDR2 as FQNEAQ. The CDR3 bases are TGTGCCAGCAGCTTAGTCAAGGGGCCTGGCTATGGCTACACCTTC. It specifies CASSLVKGPGYGYTF.

V and J are TRBV19 and TRBJ1-2, with TRBD1 matching 9 bases. V shed 5 bases, J shed 8 bases, and the junction held 12 bases outside the gene matches. The CDR3 covers 15 residues. Germline CDR1 LNHDA, CDR2 SQIVND (reference sequence). CDR3 sequence reads: CASSSEGTGYRGYTF. CDR3 coding DNA: TGTGCCAGTAGTTCTGAGGGGACAGGGTATCGGGGCTACACCTTC. Full variable domain (outside the CDR3, taken from reference TRBV19 and TRBJ1-2): DGGITQSPKYLFRKEGQNVTLSCEQNLNHDAMYWYRQDPGQGLRLIYYSQIVNDFQKGDIAEGYSVSREKKESFPLTVTSAQKNPTAFYLCASSSEGTGYRGYTFGSGTRLTVV.

The chain has TRBV11-2 and TRBJ1-6; unclear D gene. This CDR3 spans 15 amino acids. Trimming took 0 bases from V and 8 from J, leaving 11 bases between them. Germline loops: CDR1 SGHAT, CDR2 FQNNGV. The CDR3 coding sequence is TGTGCCAGCAGCTTAGAGCAGGCGAGATATTCACCCCTCCACTTT. It translates to CASSLEQARYSPLHF.

This rearrangement joins TRBV6-7 to TRBJ2-2; D may be TRBD2 (5 bases). TRBV6-7 is known as an ORF, though its function is uncertain. The CDR3 length is 16 residues. V was clipped by 7 bases and J by 5 bases, with 20 bases between them. The CDR3 reads CASTRRPPSGTGELFF. For the CDR3, the DNA is TGTGCCAGCACCAGGAGGCCCCCTAGTGGGACCGGGGAGCTGTTTTTT.

The chain couples TRBV28 to TRBJ1-2, with D tentatively TRBD1 (6 bases). The CDR3 extends over 15 amino acids. With 7 bases removed from V and 1 base from J, the gap between germline ends came to 16 bases. CDR1 is MDHEN, CDR2 SYDVKM, per germline. CDR3 coding DNA: TGTGCCAGCAACCCGACAGGCTCCATTAACTATGGCTACACCTTC. Protein product: CASNPTGSINYGYTF.

V usage is TRBV7-8 and J usage is TRBJ2-7; unclear D gene. The CDR3 sequence is 12 residues long. V lost 5 bases and J 6 bases, leaving 11 bases between the germline ends. Germline values: CDR1 SGHVS, CDR2 FQNEAQ. CDR3 DNA sequence: TGTGCCAGCAGCCTAATGGGCCGCGAGCAGTACTTC. Its translation: CASSLMGREQYF.

The rearrangement uses TRBV6-6 and TRBJ2-7; 14 bases fit TRBD2. The CDR3 sequence is 15 residues long. Germline CDR1 reads MNHNY; CDR2 reads SVGAGI (reference sequence). The V segment lost 4 bases and the J segment 7 bases; nucleotides outside the gene matches: 6. CDR3 loop: CASSFGLAGGGEQYF. The CDR3 DNA reads as TGTGCCAGCAGTTTCGGACTAGCGGGAGGAGGAGAGCAGTACTTC.

This clone was seen once. The chain is built from TRBV7-8 and TRBJ2-3; 9 bases agree with TRBD1. With 1 base clipped from V and 3 bases from J, the junction kept 2 bases outside the gene matches. In germline, CDR1 is SGHVS, CDR2 FQNEAQ. The CDR3 is 15 amino acids. CDR3 nucleotide sequence: TGTGCCAGCAGCTTAGACAGGGGGCCGACAGATACGCAGTATTTT. It yields the protein CASSLDRGPTDTQYF.

The chain combines TRBV24-1 with TRBJ2-5; weak D call: TRBD2 (5 bases). CDR3 length: 13 amino acids. Trimming removed 4 bases from V and 4 bases from J, with 9 bases in between. CDR1 and CDR2 from the germline V gene are KGHDR and SFDVKD. The CDR3 reads CATSDGVVETQYF. CDR3 bases: TGTGCCACCAGTGACGGGGTAGTAGAGACCCAGTACTTC.

This chain uses TRBV4-2 with TRBJ2-7; no reliable D call. V dropped 1 base and J dropped 0 bases, with 7 bases sitting between them. There are 14 residues in the CDR3. Germline V lookup: CDR1 LGHNA, CDR2 YNFKEQ. CDR3 nucleotide sequence: TGTGCCAGCAGCCAAGCGCACTCCTCCTACGAGCAGTACTTC. Translation: CASSQAHSSYEQYF.

V usage is TRBV3-1 (or the pseudogene TRBV3-2) and J usage is TRBJ1-1; TRBD1 matches 7 bases. The CDR3 runs 16 residues. V lost 0 bases and J lost 5; bases outside the gene matches: 9. The V gene's germline CDR1 is LGHDT and CDR2 YNNKEL (reference sequence). CDR3 loop: CASSQDYTGVKTEAFF. CDR3 nucleotide sequence: TGTGCCAGCAGCCAAGATTATACAGGGGTTAAGACTGAAGCTTTCTTT.

Only a few counts were recorded for this clone. The gene calls are TRBV7-2 and TRBJ2-5, with D perhaps matching TRBD2 (5 bases). With 5 bases removed from V and 3 bases from J, the gap between germline ends came to 13 bases. The CDR3 has 14 residues. The germline V gene encodes CDR1 SGHTA and CDR2 FQGNSA. The CDR3 loop reads CASSAEGIKETQYF. The CDR3 region has the DNA TGTGCCAGCAGCGCCGAGGGCATTAAAGAGACCCAGTACTTC.

The chain has TRBV18 and TRBJ2-5; 16 positions agree with TRBD2. Germline lookup yields CDR1 KGHSH and CDR2 LQKENI. V lost 6 bases to trimming and J lost 1 base; unmatched junction nucleotides: 14. CDR3 length: 20 amino acids. The CDR3 sequence: CASSLMTSGTSGRAQETQYF. The CDR3 nucleotides are TGTGCCAGCTCGCTCATGACCTCCGGGACTAGCGGGAGGGCCCAAGAGACCCAGTACTTC.